What follows describes a single T cell receptor (beta chain). What it recognizes is unknown. The data derive from a study of beta chain features in type 1 diabetes. Regarding the study as a whole: Researchers report that Type 1 diabetes patients had moderately but significantly shorter TCRB CDR3s across all four CD4+ subsets.

Germline CDR1 is MNHNS and CDR2 is SASEGT. CDR3 size: 13 residues. Trimming shortened V by 1 base and J by 6 bases, and 9 bases separated the two germline ends. The investigators reverse transcribed all of the isolated RNA, so they sequenced expressed TCRB transcripts. Data came from immunoSEQ multiplex PCR; TCRdb stores just in-frame clones and leaves some out. The repertoire holds around 300,000 clones, with over 14% as singletons. This receptor was identified in a man between 18 and 35 years old with type 1 diabetes. The sequenced sample consisted of naive CD4+ T cells from blood. This chain links TRBV6-1 with TRBJ1-2; a possible D gene is TRBD1 (5 bases). CDR3 bases: TGTGCCAGCAGTGAAGGGCAGGGTGATGGCTACACCTTC. Translated: CASSEGQGDGYTF.